These 22 T cell receptor beta chains share one sample of origin, sequenced in a study of cytomegalovirus exposure and HLA in healthy donors. The PCR ran on 60 Vbeta and 13 Jbeta primers. Profiling relied on immunoSEQ multiplex PCR, and the TCRdb table lists in-frame clones only, not all of them. Of about 95,000 clones in the sample, approximately 72% were seen once. Source material: PBMCs. These receptors were obtained from a woman aged 40-49 years in good health and CMV-seropositive.

The chain has TRBV2 and TRBJ2-1; TRBD2 agrees at 8 bases. J lost 12 bases, V lost 2 bases, and 3 bases had no gene match. The CDR3 spans 12 residues. CDR1 and CDR2 (germline): SNHLY, FYNNEI. The CDR3 loop reads CASSELREAQFF. CDR3 nucleotide sequence: TGTGCCAGCAGTGAATTGCGGGAGGCGCAGTTCTTC.

The chain recombines TRBV6-5 with TRBJ2-5; no firm D call. CDR1 and CDR2 from the germline V gene are MNHEY and SVGAGI. The CDR3 length is 13 residues. Trimming shortened V by 3 bases and J by 5 bases, and 10 bases separated the two germline ends. Written as DNA, the CDR3 is TGTGCCAGCAGTTATCGGGTCGAGGAGACCCAGTACTTC. This encodes CASSYRVEETQYF.

The chain uses TRBV11-3 and TRBJ1-1, with a weak D call TRBD1 (5 bases). The germline CDR1 and CDR2 sequences are SGHNT and YENEEA. V was trimmed by 4 bases and J by 5 bases, leaving 23 bases between them. The CDR3 totals 17 residues. CDR3 protein: CASSSYGGAGLETEAFF. In DNA, the CDR3 is TGTGCCAGCAGCTCCTACGGGGGAGCGGGACTTGAGACTGAAGCTTTCTTT.

The chain is built from TRBV30 and TRBJ2-7; TRBD1 matches at 7 bases. With V trimmed by 3 bases and J by 4 bases, 9 bases remained unmatched. CDR1 is GTSNPN, CDR2 SVGIG, per germline (reference sequence). The CDR3 is 14 residues long. The CDR3 reads CAWRPKQGLYEQYF. For the CDR3, the DNA is TGTGCCTGGAGACCAAAACAGGGGTTGTACGAGCAGTACTTC.

The genes are TRBV7-8 and TRBJ2-2; tentatively, D is TRBD2 (6 bases). Germline values: CDR1 SGHVS, CDR2 FQNEAQ. The CDR3 length is 17 residues. The germline V and J ends were trimmed by 3 bases and 2 bases, with 16 bases remaining between them. The CDR3 nucleotides read TGTGCCAGCAGCTTCAGGAGGGACGGTCCTAACACCGGGGAGCTGTTTTTT. It codes for CASSFRRDGPNTGELFF.

CDR3 bases: TGCAGTGCTGAAAAGCGTCCGCAGCAGTTCTTC. Protein sequence: CSAEKRPQQFF. This sequence joins TRBV20-1 and TRBJ2-1; D is ambiguous. V lost 5 bases to trimming and J lost 11 bases, with 13 bases between them. The CDR3 runs to 11 residues. Germline V gene data show CDR1 as DFQATT and CDR2 as SNEGSKA (reference sequence).

The chain is built from TRBV2 and TRBJ2-3; no clear D gene. This CDR3 contains 13 residues. Trimming removed 4 bases from V and 3 bases from J, with 8 bases in between. Germline values: CDR1 SNHLY, CDR2 FYNNEI. The CDR3 DNA reads TGTGCCAGCAGTGCGACCAGGACAGATACGCAGTATTTT. Translation: CASSATRTDTQYF.

The V and J genes are TRBV4-1 and TRBJ1-1; D is undetermined. Trimming shortened V by 4 bases and J by 0 bases, and 15 bases separated the two germline ends. This CDR3 contains 16 residues. The germline V gene encodes CDR1 MGHRA and CDR2 YSYEKL. The CDR3 is CASSPVTGPMNTEAFF. DNA for the CDR3: TGCGCCAGCAGCCCGGTAACGGGTCCAATGAACACTGAAGCTTTCTTT.

V is TRBV5-4 and J is TRBJ2-7, with D perhaps TRBD1 (6 bases). Germline lookup yields CDR1 SGHNT and CDR2 YYREEE (reference sequence). The CDR3 covers 13 residues. Trimming took 1 base from V and 6 from J, leaving 11 bases between them. CDR3 in DNA: TGTGCCAGCAGCTTGCCCACAGGGTTCGAGCAGTACTTC. It specifies CASSLPTGFEQYF.

V usage is TRBV27 and J usage is TRBJ1-4; the D gene is possibly TRBD1 (6 bases). This CDR3 spans 15 amino acids. CDR1 and CDR2 (germline): MNHEY, SMNVEV (reference sequence). Trimming removed 5 bases from V and 3 bases from J, with 13 bases in between. CDR3 in amino acids: CASSPRGLANEKLFF. The CDR3 DNA reads as TGTGCCAGCAGTCCCAGGGGTCTGGCTAATGAAAAACTGTTTTTT. The full variable domain, with the rest looked up from reference TRBV27 and TRBJ1-4, is EAQVTQNPRYLITVTGKKLTVTCSQNMNHEYMSWYRQDPGLGLRQIYYSMNVEVTDKGDVPEGYKVSRKEKRNFPLILESPSPNQTSLYFCASSPRGLANEKLFFGSGTQLSVL.

The chain recombines TRBV20-1 with TRBJ2-5; D ambiguous. The CDR3 spans 10 residues. V was shortened by 3 bases and J by 5 bases, with 4 bases between the two germline ends. Per germline, CDR1 DFQATT and CDR2 SNEGSKA (reference sequence). The CDR3 region has the DNA TGCAGTGCTAGGTCGGAGACCCAGTACTTC. As protein: CSARSETQYF.

The chain carries TRBV11-2 and TRBJ1-2; 8 bases align to TRBD1. CDR1 is SGHAT and CDR2 is FQNNGV in the germline V gene. Trimming removed 4 bases from V and 4 bases from J; junction bases left unmatched: 8. The CDR3 runs 15 residues. CDR3 sequence (DNA): TGTGCCAGCAGCTCCGGACAGGGTACCCTCTATGGCTACACCTTC. It is translated as CASSSGQGTLYGYTF.

This clone turned up a few times. The chain recombines TRBV6-4 with TRBJ2-3; 11 bases are shared with TRBD1. V lost 4 bases to trimming and J lost 4 bases; unmatched junction nucleotides: 1. CDR1 and CDR2 from the germline V gene are MRHNA and SNTAGT. The CDR3 covers 14 residues. In DNA form, the CDR3 reads TGTGCCAGCAGTGGGACAGGGGGCGCAGATACGCAGTATTTT. Translation gives CASSGTGGADTQYF.

The chain recombines TRBV6-1 with TRBJ2-4; TRBD1 is a possible D gene (6 bases). In germline, CDR1 is MNHNS, CDR2 SASEGT. The ends were cut back, 0 bases at V and 6 bases at J, with 18 bases in the middle. This CDR3 is 17 amino acids long. The CDR3 is CASSEALRGQTRNIQYF. In DNA form, the CDR3 reads TGTGCCAGCAGTGAAGCGCTTCGAGGACAGACCAGAAACATTCAGTACTTC.

In the case of this clone: At one of its ends the junction is not consistent with the germline gene, which may arise from a read error. V gene TRBV28 combines with J gene TRBJ2-3; 14 bases map to TRBD2. Germline V gene lookup returns CDR1 MDHEN and CDR2 SYDVKM. This CDR3 spans 13 amino acids. The CDR3, as DNA: TGTGCCAGCAGGTCCGCCGGACTAGCGGGAGGAAAATTT. Its translation is CASRSAGLAGGKF.

V and J are TRBV7-3 and TRBJ2-1, with D hard to call. The germline gives CDR1 SGHTA, CDR2 FQGTGA. The CDR3 has 15 residues. V was shortened by 4 bases and J by 8 bases, with 18 bases between the two germline ends. The CDR3 reads CASSSNSLLVHEQFF. The CDR3 bases are TGTGCCAGCAGCTCCAACTCCCTCCTAGTGCATGAGCAGTTCTTC.

This chain joins TRBV29-1 and TRBJ2-7, with 11 bases lining up with TRBD1. Per the germline V gene, CDR1 is SQVTM and CDR2 is ANQGSEA. The CDR3 extends over 14 amino acids. The ends lost 3 bases at V and 3 bases at J; junction bases unmatched: 4. The CDR3 coding sequence is TGCAGCGTTGAGGTGGGGACAGGGGGCTACGAGCAGTACTTC. It codes for CSVEVGTGGYEQYF.

This clone rates as medium-sized. V gene TRBV6-1 combines with J gene TRBJ2-1; 9 bases line up with TRBD2. Trimming removed 1 base from V and 5 bases from J; junction bases left unmatched: 3. CDR1 is MNHNS and CDR2 is SASEGT in the germline V gene. The CDR3 runs 15 residues. CDR3 DNA: TGTGCCAGCAGTGAAGAACTAGCGGGCCACAATGAGCAGTTCTTC. Translated, it gives CASSEELAGHNEQFF.

The genes are TRBV29-1 and TRBJ2-7; 11 nucleotides agree with TRBD1. Germline lookup yields CDR1 SQVTM and CDR2 ANQGSEA. The CDR3 covers 15 residues. Germline trimming cut 2 bases from V and 5 bases from J; bases unmatched to any gene: 8. CDR3 residues: CSVESADRGRHEQYF. CDR3 DNA sequence: TGCAGCGTTGAATCCGCGGACAGGGGGCGACACGAGCAGTACTTC.

The gene calls are TRBV27 and TRBJ1-2, with 12 bases that match TRBD1. J was trimmed by 2 bases and V by 5 bases; bases with no gene match: 9. This CDR3 has 17 residues. Germline V gene sequence: CDR1 MNHEY, CDR2 SMNVEV (reference sequence). In nucleotides, the CDR3 is TGTGCCAGCAGTCGGGACAGGGGGCCCAAGGGAAACTATGGCTACACCTTC. Translation: CASSRDRGPKGNYGYTF.

This chain links TRBV30 with TRBJ2-3; D gene ambiguous. Germline loops: CDR1 GTSNPN, CDR2 SVGIG (reference sequence). The CDR3 consists of 12 residues. With 6 bases removed from V and 5 bases from J, the gap between germline ends came to 12 bases. The CDR3 here is CACSSRGDTQYF. Written as DNA, the CDR3 is TGTGCCTGCTCTTCTCGCGGAGATACGCAGTATTTT. Variable domain in full (rest from reference TRBV30 and TRBJ2-3): SQTIHQWPATLVQPVGSPLSLECTVEGTSNPNLYWYRQAAGRGLQLLFYSVGIGQISSEVPQNLSASRPQDRQFILSSKKLLLSDSGFYLCACSSRGDTQYFGPGTRLTVL.

To note about this clone: In the same sample, other DNA sequences code for this CDR3. The gene calls are TRBV10-2 and TRBJ2-3; tentative D call: TRBD1 (6 bases). V lost 8 bases and J 1 base, leaving 16 bases between the germline ends. The germline V gene encodes CDR1 WSHSY and CDR2 SAAADI. The CDR3 loop spans 15 amino acids. CDR3: CASCRDTLCTDTQYF. DNA of the CDR3: TGCGCCAGCTGCCGGGACACTCTCTGCACAGATACGCAGTATTTT.